This TCR beta chain emerged from a study of early T cells in non-severe SARS-CoV-2 infection. Study information: Bulk RNA isolated from unsorted whole blood underwent sequencing; chains were not paired.

The CDR3 spans 15 residues. Germline CDR1 and CDR2: MGHRA and YSYEKL. The V gene end was trimmed by 2 bases and the J gene end by 4 bases; junction bases not matched to a gene: 4. Attached unique molecular identifiers marked individual cDNA molecules. Each CDR3 protein is one row after TCRdb ran MiXCR on the 5' RACE reads. Found here are 45,000 to 70,000 distinct CDR3 sequences, about 7.7% of them singletons; the top ten hold about 10%. The table lists this clonotype with many counts. The target antigen is unknown. Whole-study findings and limits: Private and CD4 specificities were missed by VDJdb matching, skewed to anti-spike CD8.

This sequence was found in an adult who was a healthcare worker with PCR-confirmed SARS-CoV-2 infection or an uninfected control (not recorded which). Source: whole blood, taken at baseline. The chain has TRBV4-1 and TRBJ1-5, with 8 positions matching TRBD1. The CDR3 coding sequence is TGCGCCAGCAGCCAATCCGGGACAGGTAATCAGCCCCAGCATTTT. Amino acid sequence: CASSQSGTGNQPQHF.